One sample yielded the 30 T cell receptor beta chains listed below, sequenced in a study of cytomegalovirus exposure and HLA in healthy donors. The PCR was carried out with 60 Vbeta primers and 13 Jbeta primers. TCRdb's copy holds only in-frame clones and misses some; the assay was immunoSEQ multiplex PCR. This table holds 200,000 to 250,000 clones, 75% to 90% found once. Sequencing input: PBMCs. The receptors derive from a woman aged 18-29 years in good health and CMV-seronegative.

The sample holds one count of this clone. The J gene is TRBJ1-5, the V gene TRBV2; 9 nucleotides align to TRBD1. This CDR3 is built from 14 residues. The V gene's germline CDR1 is SNHLY and CDR2 FYNNEI. Trimming took 4 bases from V and 7 from J; bases not matched to a gene: 5. The CDR3 loop reads CASSATGGIQPQHF. In nucleotides, the CDR3 is TGTGCCAGCAGTGCGACAGGGGGGATACAGCCCCAGCATTTT.

This chain joins TRBV6-5 and TRBJ2-5, with TRBD1 identical over 10 bases. This CDR3 comprises 14 residues. Germline CDR1 MNHEY, CDR2 SVGAGI. With 6 bases clipped from V and 1 base from J, the junction kept 2 bases outside the gene matches. The CDR3 region has the DNA TGTGCCAGCAGGCGACAGGGGGCCCAAGAGACCCAGTACTTC. As protein: CASRRQGAQETQYF.

V gene TRBV7-6 combines with J gene TRBJ2-6; TRBD2 agrees at 13 bases. V was clipped by 4 bases and J by 3 bases; unmatched bases: 6. The CDR3 is made up of 18 amino acids. Per germline, CDR1 SGHVS and CDR2 FNYEAQ. In nucleotides, the CDR3 is TGTGCCAGCAGCTACACTAGCGGGGGGGCCTATGGGGCCAACGTCCTGACTTTC. Translation: CASSYTSGGAYGANVLTF.

The J gene is TRBJ2-1, the V gene TRBV11-2, with D possibly matching TRBD1 (5 bases). CDR1 is SGHAT and CDR2 is FQNNGV in the germline V gene. The CDR3 has 14 residues. Trimming stripped 5 bases from V and 14 bases from J, with 22 bases between. CDR3 loop: CASSPQTVGQGKFF. The CDR3 nucleotides are TGTGCCAGCAGCCCCCAGACCGTTGGGCAGGGAAAGTTCTTC.

V and J are TRBV25-1 and TRBJ1-2; D gene uncertain. The V end lost 2 bases, the J end lost 8 bases, and 9 bases lay between the germline ends. The germline V gene encodes CDR1 MGHDK and CDR2 SYGVNS. The CDR3 totals 12 residues. The DNA for the CDR3 is TGTGCCAGCAGTGAAATCCCCTACGGCTACACCTTC. Translated, it gives CASSEIPYGYTF.

V gene TRBV6-5 combines with J gene TRBJ1-4; 7 bases agree with TRBD1. The V gene's germline CDR1 is MNHEY and CDR2 SVGAGI. This CDR3 region has 14 residues. J gave up 7 bases and V 6 bases, and 8 bases lay outside the gene matches. As DNA, the CDR3 is TGTGCCAGCAGGACGACAGGGAGGTCTGAAAAACTGTTTTTT. Translating it yields CASRTTGRSEKLFF.

The chain has TRBV30 and TRBJ1-3; 7 bases align to TRBD1. The CDR3 extends over 14 amino acids. The germline gives CDR1 GTSNPN, CDR2 SVGIG (reference sequence). Trimming at V came to 5 bases and at J to 0 bases, leaving 4 bases not matched to a gene. CDR3 coding DNA: TGTGCCTGGGCCGCAGGGGGCTCTGGAAACACCATATATTTT. As protein: CAWAAGGSGNTIYF.

The rearrangement links TRBV19 to TRBJ2-2; possibly TRBD1 for D (6 bases). The CDR3 extends over 16 amino acids. Germline loops: CDR1 LNHDA, CDR2 SQIVND (reference sequence). V gave up 4 bases and J gave up 5 bases, with 17 bases separating them. The CDR3 spells CASSTQGWTVTGELFF. The CDR3 DNA is TGTGCCAGTAGTACCCAAGGGTGGACAGTAACCGGGGAGCTGTTTTTT.

The genes are TRBV5-4 and TRBJ2-2; TRBD1 agrees at 7 bases. Germline trimming cut 1 base from V and 6 bases from J; bases unmatched to any gene: 6. CDR3 length equals 15 residues. Germline V gene lookup returns CDR1 SGHNT and CDR2 YYREEE (reference sequence). CDR3 DNA: TGTGCCAGCAGCTTGACAGGGGCCATCGCCGGGGAGCTGTTTTTT. This translates into CASSLTGAIAGELFF. Drawing the rest from reference TRBV5-4 and TRBJ2-2, the complete variable domain is ETGVTQSPTHLIKTRGQQVTLRCSSQSGHNTVSWYQQALGQGPQFIFQYYREEENGRGNFPPRFSGLQFPNYSSELNVNALELDDSALYLCASSLTGAIAGELFFGEGSRLTVL.

The rearrangement joins TRBV4-1 to TRBJ1-1; the match to TRBD1 covers 8 bases. V lost 1 base, J lost 2 bases, and 9 bases stayed unmatched. The CDR3 extends over 17 amino acids. CDR1 is MGHRA, CDR2 YSYEKL, per germline. DNA of the CDR3: TGCGCCAGCAGCCAAGTCCTTCCAGGGGGCCCAAACACTGAAGCTTTCTTT. It codes for CASSQVLPGGPNTEAFF.

The gene calls are TRBV11-3 and TRBJ2-1; tentatively, D is TRBD2 (6 bases). The CDR3 length is 14 residues. Germline V gene data show CDR1 as SGHNT and CDR2 as YENEEA. Trimming pared 6 bases from V and 9 bases from J, leaving 18 bases between. The CDR3 region has the DNA TGTGCCAGCAGTCCCGGGACTCTATTGGGTGAGCAGTTCTTC. Translation gives CASSPGTLLGEQFF.

This rearrangement joins TRBV5-6 to TRBJ2-1, with 10 nucleotides matching TRBD2. V trimming: 4 bases; J trimming: 7 bases; junction bases outside the gene matches: 8. The germline V gene encodes CDR1 SGHDT and CDR2 YYEEEE. The CDR3 extends over 15 amino acids. DNA of the CDR3: TGTGCCAGCAGCCTAGCCGGACTAGCGGATAATGAGCAGTTCTTC. Protein: CASSLAGLADNEQFF.

The chain couples TRBV7-2 to TRBJ1-4; D gene uncertain. Germline V gene sequence: CDR1 SGHTA, CDR2 FQGNSA. The V and J ends lost 5 bases and 0 bases respectively, with 7 bases between them. CDR3 length: 14 amino acids. The CDR3 loop reads CASSQAATNEKLFF. DNA of the CDR3: TGTGCCAGCAGCCAAGCTGCAACTAATGAAAAACTGTTTTTT.

This chain links TRBV5-1 with TRBJ1-1; the D gene is possibly TRBD1 (5 bases). Germline lookup yields CDR1 SGHRS and CDR2 YFSETQ. There are 11 residues in the CDR3. This chain's CDR3 is CVGQPNTEAFF. In DNA form, the CDR3 reads TGCGTGGGGCAACCGAACACTGAAGCTTTCTTT.

The chain recombines TRBV5-4 with TRBJ1-4; 10 bases map to TRBD1. The germline V gene has CDR1 SGHNT and CDR2 YYREEE (reference sequence). There are 14 residues in the CDR3. Trimming cost V 0 bases and J 10 bases; bases outside gene matches: 3. CDR3 in DNA: TGTGCCAGCAGCTTGGGGGACAGGGGTGCAAAACTGTTTTTT. As protein: CASSLGDRGAKLFF.

The V call is TRBV2, the J call TRBJ2-7; no definite D call. Germline V gene lookup returns CDR1 SNHLY and CDR2 FYNNEI. V was cut by 2 bases and J by 6 bases, with 5 bases left in between. The CDR3 is made up of 11 amino acids. CDR3 in amino acids: CASSENLEQYF. The CDR3 DNA is TGTGCCAGCAGTGAAAATCTCGAGCAGTACTTC. The full variable domain, completed using reference TRBV2 and TRBJ2-7, is EPEVTQTPSHQVTQMGQEVILRCVPISNHLYFYWYRQILGQKVEFLVSFYNNEISEKSEIFDDQFSVERPDGSNFTLKIRSTKLEDSAMYFCASSENLEQYFGPGTRLTVT.

This chain uses TRBV11-2 with TRBJ2-1; D unclear. V lost 0 bases and J lost 9, with 9 bases in between. The germline gives CDR1 SGHAT, CDR2 FQNNGV. The CDR3 loop spans 13 amino acids. The CDR3 coding sequence is TGTGCCAGCAGCTTAGAAGACTCGGGTGAGCAGTTCTTC. Protein product: CASSLEDSGEQFF.

This chain connects TRBV5-1 to TRBJ2-5; tentative D call: TRBD2 (7 bases). Germline V lookup: CDR1 SGHRS, CDR2 YFSETQ. The CDR3 is 15 residues long. Between the trimmed V and J ends, which lost 7 bases and 5 bases, there was a span of 21 bases. CDR3 bases: TGCGCCAGCGGTCCTGAGGGGGGGGCAGGGGAGACCCAGTACTTC. Residues: CASGPEGGAGETQYF.

This chain uses TRBV2 with TRBJ1-5, with 8 nucleotides matching TRBD1. The CDR3 is 19 residues long. V lost 5 bases and J lost 0; bases outside the gene matches: 15. Germline V CDR1 and CDR2: SNHLY, FYNNEI. This CDR3 reads CASSTLWDRRHSSNQPQHF. The CDR3, as DNA: TGTGCCAGCAGTACTTTATGGGACAGGCGACACTCTAGCAATCAGCCCCAGCATTTT.

A few counts support this clone. This CDR3 reads CASSTTSGDSYEQYF. CDR3 DNA: TGTGCCAGTAGTACAACTAGCGGGGACTCCTACGAGCAGTACTTC. The chain links TRBV19 to TRBJ2-7; 10 bases match TRBD2. V shed 4 bases and J 0 bases; nucleotides not matched to a gene: 3. CDR3 size: 15 residues. The germline V gene has CDR1 LNHDA and CDR2 SQIVND (reference sequence).

This sequence joins TRBV13 and TRBJ2-7, with D maybe TRBD2 (5 bases). The V and J ends lost 5 bases and 3 bases respectively, with 29 bases between them. Germline lookup yields CDR1 PRHDT and CDR2 FYEKMQ (reference sequence). The CDR3 covers 19 residues. CDR3 sequence reads: CASSHFVRRGPDLGYEQYF. CDR3 DNA sequence: TGTGCCAGCAGCCACTTTGTGCGGCGCGGGCCCGACCTCGGCTACGAGCAGTACTTC. The whole variable domain, remainder taken from reference TRBV13 and TRBJ2-7, is AAGVIQSPRHLIKEKRETATLKCYPIPRHDTVYWYQQGPGQDPQFLISFYEKMQSDKGSIPDRFSAQQFSDYHSELNMSSLELGDSALYFCASSHFVRRGPDLGYEQYFGPGTRLTVT.

The V gene is TRBV5-4, the J gene TRBJ1-2, with TRBD1 as a possible D gene (5 bases). CDR1 and CDR2 from the germline V gene are SGHNT and YYREEE (reference sequence). The CDR3 contains 13 residues. Trimming pared 1 base from V and 8 bases from J, leaving 12 bases between. The CDR3 spells CASSLQGAQGYTF. In nucleotides, the CDR3 is TGTGCCAGCAGCTTGCAAGGGGCGCAAGGCTACACCTTC.

V and J are TRBV5-6 and TRBJ1-5; D possibly corresponds to TRBD1 (6 bases). V gave up 1 base and J gave up 2 bases, with 10 bases separating them. CDR3 length: 15 residues. Looked up from germline, CDR1 is SGHDT and CDR2 is YYEEEE. For the CDR3, the DNA is TGTGCCAGCAGCTTGTGGGGGGGCGGCAATCAGCCCCAGCATTTT. Amino acid sequence: CASSLWGGGNQPQHF.

This clone was seen more than once but under ten times. The chain uses TRBV5-6 and TRBJ2-1, with TRBD1 matching 7 bases. With V trimmed by 4 bases and J by 12 bases, 10 bases remained unmatched. This CDR3 spans 13 amino acids. Per germline, CDR1 SGHDT and CDR2 YYEEEE. CDR3 DNA sequence: TGTGCCAGCAGCCTAGAGGACCGGGACAGGCAGTTCTTC. This gives the protein CASSLEDRDRQFF.

The chain combines TRBV5-6 with TRBJ2-3; the match to TRBD2 covers 9 bases. Trimming cost V 4 bases and J 3 bases; bases outside gene matches: 3. The CDR3 totals 14 residues. The V gene's germline CDR1 is SGHDT and CDR2 YYEEEE. CDR3 protein: CASSRGGETDTQYF. CDR3 DNA: TGTGCCAGCAGCCGCGGGGGGGAGACAGATACGCAGTATTTT.

This sequence joins TRBV5-1 and TRBJ2-1; 9 bases are shared with TRBD1. The V segment lost 6 bases and the J segment 4 bases; nucleotides outside the gene matches: 8. The CDR3 runs 15 residues. Germline V gene lookup returns CDR1 SGHRS and CDR2 YFSETQ. CDR3 amino acids: CASNPRQGGYNEQFF. CDR3 in DNA: TGCGCCAGCAACCCTCGACAGGGGGGATACAATGAGCAGTTCTTC.

The chain links TRBV6-5 to TRBJ2-1; D ambiguous. Deletions cut 6 bases from V and 0 bases from J, with 9 bases between. The CDR3 contains 14 residues. Germline CDR1 reads MNHEY; CDR2 reads SVGAGI. For the CDR3, the DNA is TGTGCCAGCAGCTCCTGGAGCTCCTACAATGAGCAGTTCTTC. This sequence encodes CASSSWSSYNEQFF.

This chain links TRBV30 with TRBJ1-5, with D possibly TRBD1 on 6 matching bases. This CDR3 has 13 amino acids. Germline CDR1 reads GTSNPN; CDR2 reads SVGIG (reference sequence). Trimming left V 0 bases short and J 5 bases short, with 8 bases between. CDR3 coding DNA: TGTGCCTGGAGTGTCAGGGGTGATCAGCCCCAGCATTTT. It yields the protein CAWSVRGDQPQHF.

The rearrangement uses TRBV5-1 and TRBJ2-3; unclear D gene. The CDR3 is 15 residues long. Trimming took 4 bases from V and 4 from J, leaving 16 bases between them. Germline lookup yields CDR1 SGHRS and CDR2 YFSETQ. For the CDR3, the DNA is TGCGCCAGCAGCCCGGTAGTTCCCTTCGCAGATACGCAGTATTTT. Its translation is CASSPVVPFADTQYF. The variable domain in full, with the rest retrieved from reference TRBV5-1 and TRBJ2-3, is KAGVTQTPRYLIKTRGQQVTLSCSPISGHRSVSWYQQTPGQGLQFLFEYFSETQRNKGNFPGRFSGRQFSNSRSEMNVSTLELGDSALYLCASSPVVPFADTQYFGPGTRLTVL.

The chain uses TRBV25-1 and TRBJ2-7, with TRBD2 as a possible D gene (6 bases). Per germline, CDR1 MGHDK and CDR2 SYGVNS. Trimming left V 8 bases short and J 6 bases short, with 17 bases between. The CDR3 sequence is 13 residues long. CDR3: CASRERGKAEQYF. CDR3 coding DNA: TGTGCCAGCCGAGAACGGGGGAAGGCCGAGCAGTACTTC.